These 3 T cell receptor beta chains came from one sample sequenced in a study of beta chain features in type 1 diabetes. What was sequenced were expressed TCRB transcripts, since all of the isolated RNA had been reverse transcribed. TCRdb's copy holds only in-frame clones and misses some; the assay was immunoSEQ multiplex PCR. The table includes under 450,000 clones, about 15% detected once. Sequenced material: naive CD4+ T cells from blood. The receptors here all came from a man aged 25 to 40 in good health.

In DNA, the CDR3 is TGTGCCAGCTCACGGCGGGGACTAGCGGGGGCAGGGGATGAGCAGTTCTTC. Its translation: CASSRRGLAGAGDEQFF. The chain recombines TRBV18 with TRBJ2-1; 14 positions agree with TRBD2. The V and J ends lost 4 bases and 8 bases, in that order; junction bases with no gene match: 10. The CDR3 has 17 residues. CDR1 is KGHSH, CDR2 LQKENI, per germline.

This chain links TRBV7-2 with TRBJ2-3, with a possible D match to TRBD2 (5 bases). CDR3 length: 16 residues. V lost 2 bases and J 2 bases, leaving 14 bases between the germline ends. Germline V gene sequence: CDR1 SGHTA, CDR2 FQGNSA. CDR3 sequence reads: CASSLRARGHTDTQYF. The CDR3, as DNA: TGTGCCAGCAGCTTACGGGCCCGCGGGCACACAGATACGCAGTATTTT.

The chain is built from TRBV7-2 and TRBJ2-4; 11 bases align to TRBD2. The J segment lost 0 bases and the V segment lost 5 bases, leaving 12 bases of the junction unmatched. The CDR3 totals 19 residues. Per the germline V gene, CDR1 is SGHTA and CDR2 is FQGNSA. CDR3 coding DNA: TGTGCCAGCAGCCAAAAATTAGCGGGAGGGGTTGTAGCCAAAAACATTCAGTACTTC. Translating it yields CASSQKLAGGVVAKNIQYF.